This T cell receptor beta chain was sequenced during a study of neurological immune-mediated disorders. Study results and limitations: One related-CDR3 cluster, identified by phylogenetic grouping, held the repertoires of 18 of 34 multiple sclerosis patients and was a possible signature.

It was from 2 million PBMCs stored at -80 C that the unsorted libraries were obtained. Trimming cost V 5 bases and J 6 bases, with 13 bases left between them. The CDR3 spans 13 residues. A 10-nucleotide random UMI tagged transcripts in template-switch 5'RACE cDNA synthesis. Via MiXCR, TCRdb re-called the 5' RACE reads, giving one row per CDR3 protein. The sample records 110,000 or so distinct CDR3 sequences, more than 2.5% being singletons. This clonotype has ten or more counts. Antigen specificity is unknown. The chain carries TRBV12-3 or TRBV12-4 and TRBJ1-1; D is possibly TRBD1 (6 bases). This TCR derives from a woman aged 25 to 45 with multiple sclerosis. The source material was PBMCs. CDR3 protein: CASSPYGGAEAFF. The CDR3, as DNA: TGTGCCAGCAGTCCTTACGGGGGCGCTGAAGCTTTCTTT.